This TCR beta chain appears in the sequencing data of a study of OX40 agonist ivuxolimab in advanced cancers. In the study overall: Dose-escalation patients had hepatocellular carcinoma, melanoma, renal cell or head and neck cancer.

Trimming pared 4 bases from V and 1 base from J, leaving 12 bases between. The CDR3 has 16 residues. CDR1 SGHNT and CDR2 YYREEE come from the germline V gene (reference sequence). Individuals having autoimmune disease history or systemic immunosuppression were not enrolled. Blood was sampled at baseline, cycle 4 day 1, and cycle 7 day 1. Assay used: immunoSEQ multiplex PCR; TCRdb lists only in-frame clones, some missing. This sample has over 45,000 clones, with around four fifths found just once. Study-wide results and limits: Clonal expansion by week 6 occurred in CD4+ and CD8+ blood T cells (at 0.1 to 3.0 mg/kg).

Comment on this clone: The antigen remains undetermined.

Sequenced material: CD4+ or CD8+ T cells sorted from blood, taken in a trial of the OX40 agonist ivuxolimab. The chain couples TRBV5-4 to TRBJ2-6, with D possibly being TRBD2 (6 bases). The receptor was isolated from an adult with an advanced solid tumor such as melanoma, head and neck, liver or kidney cancer. The CDR3 DNA is TGTGCCAGCAGCCTGAGCGGGCCGTCTGGGGCCAACGTCCTGACTTTC. Its translation: CASSLSGPSGANVLTF.